A single sample is the source of the 23 T cell receptor beta chains below, sequenced in a study of vaccination effects on CD4 cells after COVID-19. These receptors are not linked to any known antigen. The method was immunoSEQ multiplex PCR; TCRdb's version includes in-frame clones alone and lacks a portion of them. The table has fewer than 35,000 clones, 60% to 80% seen once. Antigen-specific CD4+ T cells were expanded with viral peptide pools in the ViraFEST assay before sequencing. Following culture for roughly 10 days, CD4+ T cells were isolated. Either the BNT162b2 or mRNA-1273 vaccine was given to participants in two doses. The starting material was CD4+ T cells from PBMCs cultured with HCoV-229E spike peptides, obtained after COVID-19 vaccination. All receptors come from a human donor who received a COVID-19 vaccine.

This chain uses TRBV11-2 with TRBJ1-2; maybe TRBD1 (5 bases). CDR3 length: 13 residues. V gave up 5 bases and J gave up 8 bases, with 15 bases separating them. Per germline, CDR1 SGHAT and CDR2 FQNNGV. The CDR3 protein is CASSTRSGHGYTF. Here the CDR3 DNA reads TGTGCCAGCAGCACTCGGTCAGGGCACGGCTACACCTTC.

This chain links TRBV5-4 with TRBJ1-1; 7 nucleotides align to TRBD1. Germline trimming cut 0 bases from V and 1 base from J; bases unmatched to any gene: 6. This CDR3 spans 16 amino acids. The germline CDR1 and CDR2 sequences are SGHNT and YYREEE (reference sequence). Here the CDR3 DNA reads TGTGCCAGCAGCTTGGGTGGGGACAGAACGAACACTGAAGCTTTCTTT. Protein: CASSLGGDRTNTEAFF.

This clone was recorded a few times. The chain recombines TRBV11-2 with TRBJ1-4, with 9 bases identical to TRBD1. The length of the CDR3 is 13 residues. Germline lookup yields CDR1 SGHAT and CDR2 FQNNGV. The trim removed 5 bases at V and 8 bases at J, leaving 3 bases unmatched. The CDR3 loop reads CASSPGQGEKLFF. CDR3 sequence (DNA): TGTGCCAGCAGCCCGGGACAGGGAGAAAAACTGTTTTTT.

The genes are TRBV3-1 (or the pseudogene TRBV3-2) and TRBJ2-1; 14 bases are a match to TRBD2. V lost 3 bases and J lost 9; bases outside the gene matches: 7. The CDR3 extends over 16 amino acids. CDR1 LGHDT and CDR2 YNNKEL come from the germline V gene (reference sequence). CDR3: CASSQTGTSGGSEQFF. For the CDR3, the DNA is TGTGCCAGCAGCCAGACAGGGACTAGCGGGGGCAGTGAGCAGTTCTTC.

V and J are TRBV20-1 and TRBJ1-6, with 9 bases that match TRBD1. Germline CDR1 reads DFQATT; CDR2 reads SNEGSKA (reference sequence). The CDR3 sequence is 15 residues long. The J segment lost 7 bases and the V segment lost 3 bases, leaving 7 bases of the junction unmatched. DNA for the CDR3: TGCAGTGCTAGTCGGTCCGGGACAGGGAATTCACCCCTCCACTTT. Protein product: CSASRSGTGNSPLHF.

The genes are TRBV3-1 (or the pseudogene TRBV3-2) and TRBJ2-3; 11 nucleotides line up with TRBD2. This CDR3 comprises 16 residues. The trim removed 6 bases at V and 5 bases at J, leaving 10 bases unmatched. Germline CDR1 LGHDT, CDR2 YNNKEL (reference sequence). CDR3: CASRPLSGGDGDTQYF. As DNA, the CDR3 is TGTGCCAGCAGACCCCTTAGCGGGGGGGATGGAGATACGCAGTATTTT.

A few counts support this clone. This chain uses TRBV11-2 with TRBJ1-5; unclear D gene. From germline, CDR1 is SGHAT and CDR2 FQNNGV. Between the trimmed V and J ends, which lost 2 bases and 10 bases, there was a span of 12 bases. CDR3 length: 13 amino acids. The CDR3 sequence is CASSLSISNPQHF. CDR3 DNA sequence: TGTGCCAGCAGCTTATCTATCTCCAATCCCCAGCATTTT.

The chain carries TRBV5-1 and TRBJ1-3, with 10 bases aligning to TRBD1. Germline values: CDR1 SGHRS, CDR2 YFSETQ. V lost 0 bases and J lost 2; bases outside the gene matches: 5. This CDR3 has 17 residues. DNA for the CDR3: TGCGCCAGCAGCTTGGCAGGGACAGGGGCCGCTGGAAACACCATATATTTT. It translates to CASSLAGTGAAGNTIYF.

V usage is TRBV6-5 and J usage is TRBJ2-5, with D possibly being TRBD1 (6 bases). The CDR3 has 14 residues. The V and J ends lost 5 bases and 4 bases respectively, with 14 bases between them. Per the germline V gene, CDR1 is MNHEY and CDR2 is SVGAGI. For the CDR3, the DNA is TGTGCCAGCAGTATCGGACAGAAGGGAGAGACCCAGTACTTC. Its protein product is CASSIGQKGETQYF.

The chain carries TRBV6-5 and TRBJ1-2; D unresolved. V was clipped by 0 bases and J by 0 bases, with 11 bases between them. CDR3 length: 16 amino acids. Germline CDR1 MNHEY, CDR2 SVGAGI. CDR3 in amino acids: CASSYSGYSANYGYTF. The DNA for the CDR3 is TGTGCCAGCAGTTACTCCGGGTATTCGGCTAACTATGGCTACACCTTC.

The chain combines TRBV23-1 with TRBJ2-7, with 8 positions matching TRBD1. TRBV23-1 belongs to the ORF category, with a function that is uncertain. Trimming removed 6 bases from V and 5 bases from J; junction bases left unmatched: 18. CDR3 length: 17 residues. The CDR3 spells CASSRPIWDRYYDEQYF. The CDR3 DNA reads TGCGCCAGCAGCCGCCCAATATGGGACAGGTACTACGACGAGCAGTACTTC.

V gene TRBV29-1 combines with J gene TRBJ2-5, with D maybe TRBD2 (5 bases). The CDR3 runs 15 residues. The V end lost 3 bases, the J end lost 2 bases, and 16 bases lay between the germline ends. Germline V gene data show CDR1 as SQVTM and CDR2 as ANQGSEA. The CDR3 region is CSVELFLGAQETQYF. The CDR3 DNA reads as TGCAGCGTTGAGCTTTTTTTGGGAGCTCAAGAGACCCAGTACTTC. Full variable domain (missing parts from reference TRBV29-1 and TRBJ2-5): SAVISQKPSRDICQRGTSLTIQCQVDSQVTMMFWYRQQPGQSLTLIATANQGSEATYESGFVIDKFPISRPNLTFSTLTVSNMSPEDSSIYLCSVELFLGAQETQYFGPGTRLLVL.

The chain joins TRBV4-1 to TRBJ1-5; no definite D call. The CDR3 contains 14 residues. Germline CDR1 and CDR2: MGHRA and YSYEKL. V lost 2 bases, J lost 9 bases, and 14 bases lay in between. This CDR3 is CASSQRSAHRPQHF. As DNA, the CDR3 is TGCGCCAGCAGCCAAAGATCGGCTCATAGGCCCCAGCATTTT.

The chain couples TRBV3-1 (or the pseudogene TRBV3-2) to TRBJ1-2; the D is unclear. This CDR3 region has 14 residues. Trimming removed 1 base at V and 4 bases at J, with 10 bases between. Germline-derived CDR1 and CDR2 are LGHDT and YNNKEL (reference sequence). The CDR3 loop reads CASSQGGSSYGYTF. In nucleotides, the CDR3 is TGTGCCAGCAGCCAAGGAGGCTCTTCCTATGGCTACACCTTC.

This CDR3 reads CASSLGLYGYTF. CDR3 nucleotides: TGTGCCAGCAGCTTGGGACTCTATGGCTACACCTTC. The chain combines TRBV5-5 with TRBJ1-2, with D uncertain. The CDR3 totals 12 residues. Looked up from germline, CDR1 is SGHKS and CDR2 is YYEKEE (reference sequence). Trimming stripped 0 bases from V and 4 bases from J, with 4 bases between.

This chain links TRBV7-2 with TRBJ2-5; 10 nucleotides match TRBD2. V lost 5 bases, J lost 0 bases, and 6 bases stayed unmatched. The CDR3 is made up of 16 amino acids. In germline, CDR1 is SGHTA, CDR2 FQGNSA. The CDR3 DNA reads TGTGCCAGCAGCCGCGGACTAGCGGCCAACCAAGAGACCCAGTACTTC. This translates into CASSRGLAANQETQYF.

The V and J genes are TRBV18 and TRBJ1-4; D gene unclear. With 2 bases removed from V and 0 bases from J, the gap between germline ends came to 7 bases. Germline V gene lookup returns CDR1 KGHSH and CDR2 LQKENI. The CDR3 is 15 residues long. Written as DNA, the CDR3 is TGTGCCAGCTCACCAAGGACCGCAACTAATGAAAAACTGTTTTTT. It codes for CASSPRTATNEKLFF.

The CDR3 region is CASSEGQGDGYTF. The CDR3 DNA sequence: TGTGCCAGCAGTGAAGGACAGGGAGACGGCTACACCTTC. The chain is built from TRBV6-4 and TRBJ1-2; 8 bases match TRBD1. The CDR3 is made up of 13 amino acids. V was clipped by 3 bases and J by 8 bases; unmatched bases: 5. Germline CDR1 is MRHNA and CDR2 is SNTAGT.

The genes are TRBV4-1 and TRBJ1-5; D might be TRBD1 (5 bases). The CDR3 has 14 residues. Germline assignment: CDR1 MGHRA and CDR2 YSYEKL. The V and J ends lost 2 bases and 5 bases respectively, with 10 bases between them. The CDR3 region is CASSQQGVYQPQHF. The CDR3 coding sequence is TGCGCCAGCAGCCAACAGGGAGTCTATCAGCCCCAGCATTTT.

The chain recombines TRBV18 with TRBJ2-1, with 8 bases matching TRBD2. The junction had 4 bases not matched to a gene; V was cut back by 2 bases and J by 7 bases. Germline CDR1 reads KGHSH; CDR2 reads LQKENI. This CDR3 spans 14 amino acids. CDR3 bases: TGTGCCAGCTCACCATTCCCTAGCGGGAATGAGCAGTTCTTC. This gives the protein CASSPFPSGNEQFF.

The gene calls are TRBV9 and TRBJ1-6; D is uncertain. The CDR3 sequence is 15 residues long. V lost 0 bases to trimming and J lost 4 bases, with 8 bases between them. Germline V gives CDR1 SGDLS, CDR2 YYNGEE. CDR3 sequence reads: CASSVDAEYNSPLHF. The CDR3 bases are TGTGCCAGCAGCGTAGATGCGGAGTATAATTCACCCCTCCACTTT.

The J gene is TRBJ1-1, the V gene TRBV3-1 (or the pseudogene TRBV3-2); weak D call: TRBD1 (6 bases). The CDR3 loop spans 15 amino acids. Trimming took off 1 base at V and 0 bases at J, with 9 bases between the two ends. CDR1 LGHDT and CDR2 YNNKEL come from the germline V gene (reference sequence). CDR3 loop: CASSQGGLMNTEAFF. The CDR3 DNA follows: TGTGCCAGCAGCCAAGGGGGGCTGATGAACACTGAAGCTTTCTTT.

V usage is TRBV18 and J usage is TRBJ1-2, with 7 bases fitting TRBD1. Germline CDR1 KGHSH, CDR2 LQKENI. There are 15 residues in the CDR3. Trimming took 3 bases from V and 4 from J; bases not matched to a gene: 8. CDR3 sequence: CASSPSWDSTYGYTF. CDR3 nucleotides: TGTGCCAGCTCACCGTCTTGGGACAGCACCTATGGCTACACCTTC.